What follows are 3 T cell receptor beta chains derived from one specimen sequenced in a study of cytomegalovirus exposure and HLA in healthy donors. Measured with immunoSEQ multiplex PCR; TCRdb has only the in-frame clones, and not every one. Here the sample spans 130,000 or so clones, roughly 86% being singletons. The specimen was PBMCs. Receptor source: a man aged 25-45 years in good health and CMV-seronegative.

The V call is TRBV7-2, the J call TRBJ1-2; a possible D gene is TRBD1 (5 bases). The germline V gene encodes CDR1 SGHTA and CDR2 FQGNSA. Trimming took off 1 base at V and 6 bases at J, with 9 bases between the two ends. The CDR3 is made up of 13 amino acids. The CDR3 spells CASSLERGDGYTF. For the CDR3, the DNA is TGTGCCAGCAGCTTAGAACGGGGGGATGGCTACACCTTC.

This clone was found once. CDR3 amino acids: CASSIGTGEYEQYF. CDR3 sequence (DNA): TGCGCCAGCAGCATAGGGACAGGGGAGTACGAGCAGTACTTC. The chain has TRBV5-1 and TRBJ2-7, with 10 bases lining up with TRBD1. The CDR3 length is 14 residues. V shed 4 bases, J shed 4 bases, and the junction held 5 bases outside the gene matches. Per the germline V gene, CDR1 is SGHRS and CDR2 is YFSETQ.

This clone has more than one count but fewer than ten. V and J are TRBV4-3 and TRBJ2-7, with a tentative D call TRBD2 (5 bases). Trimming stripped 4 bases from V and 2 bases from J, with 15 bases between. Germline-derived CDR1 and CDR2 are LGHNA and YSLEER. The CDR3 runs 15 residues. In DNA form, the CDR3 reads TGCGCCAGCAGCCCTCAGGCGGGCAGGACCTACGAGCAGTACTTC. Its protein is CASSPQAGRTYEQYF.